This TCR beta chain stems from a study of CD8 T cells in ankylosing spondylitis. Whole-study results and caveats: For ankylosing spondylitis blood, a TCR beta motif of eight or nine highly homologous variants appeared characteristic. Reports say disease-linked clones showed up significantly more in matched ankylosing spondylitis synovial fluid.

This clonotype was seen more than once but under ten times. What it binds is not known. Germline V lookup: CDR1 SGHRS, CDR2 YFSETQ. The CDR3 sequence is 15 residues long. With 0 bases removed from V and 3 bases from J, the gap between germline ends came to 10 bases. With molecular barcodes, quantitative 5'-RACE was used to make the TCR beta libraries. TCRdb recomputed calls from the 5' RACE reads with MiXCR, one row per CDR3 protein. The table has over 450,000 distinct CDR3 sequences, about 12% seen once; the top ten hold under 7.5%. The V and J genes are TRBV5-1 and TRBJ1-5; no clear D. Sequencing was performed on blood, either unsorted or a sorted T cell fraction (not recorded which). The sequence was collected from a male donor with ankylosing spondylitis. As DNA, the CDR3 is TGCGCCAGCAGCTTGGATGGCAGAGTCAATCAGCCCCAGCATTTT. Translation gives CASSLDGRVNQPQHF.